This is a list of T cell receptor beta chains from one sample in a study of technical replicates of blood from several donors. Data came from immunoSEQ multiplex PCR; TCRdb stores just in-frame clones and leaves some out. The sample records approximately 92,000 clones, 85% to 95% being singletons. The material sequenced was T cells isolated from PBMCs. The receptors originated from a human donor in good health. The CDR3 runs from the conserved cysteine through the conserved F or W. The D gene is left open where the match is weak. The size of a clone is reported for some rows only, either as once, few or many, or as a class for expanded clones.

d_gene: NA; j_gene: TRBJ2-3; abundance: NA; v_gene: TRBV6-5; CDR3nt: TGTGCCAGCAGTTCCGGCATGAGGAGCGCAAATACGCAGTATTTT; CDR3aa: CASSSGMRSANTQYF
d_gene: NA; j_gene: TRBJ1-1; abundance: NA; v_gene: TRBV2; CDR3nt: TGTGCCAGCAACAACGCGGCCAGCACTGAAGCTTTCTTT; CDR3aa: CASNNAASTEAFF
d_gene: NA; j_gene: TRBJ2-3; abundance: NA; v_gene: TRBV5-6; CDR3nt: TGTGCCAGCAGCTTCCTTAGCGATTCTAGCACAGATACGCAGTATTTT; CDR3aa: CASSFLSDSSTDTQYF
d_gene: TRBD2; j_gene: TRBJ2-3; abundance: NA; v_gene: TRBV11-3; CDR3nt: TGTGCCAGCACCTCGGAGCTGGGACTAGCGAGACCAGATACGCAGTATTTT; CDR3aa: CASTSELGLARPDTQYF
d_gene: NA; j_gene: TRBJ2-7; abundance: NA; v_gene: TRBV30; CDR3nt: TGTGCCTGGTCCCCGGGGGGCATCTACGAGCAGTACTTC; CDR3aa: CAWSPGGIYEQYF
d_gene: TRBD2; j_gene: TRBJ2-7; abundance: NA; v_gene: TRBV9; CDR3nt: TGTGCCAGCAGCGCGCATAGCGGGAGCATGGACGAGCAGTACTTC; CDR3aa: CASSAHSGSMDEQYF
d_gene: NA; j_gene: TRBJ2-1; abundance: NA; v_gene: TRBV18; CDR3nt: TGTGCCAGCTCACCAGAGACGGGGAGCTCCTACAATGAGCAGTTCTTC; CDR3aa: CASSPETGSSYNEQFF
d_gene: NA; j_gene: TRBJ2-1; abundance: NA; v_gene: TRBV9; CDR3nt: TGTGCCAGCAGCGGCCGGGACAACTACAATGAGCAGTTCTTC; CDR3aa: CASSGRDNYNEQFF
d_gene: TRBD1; j_gene: TRBJ1-2; abundance: NA; v_gene: TRBV25-1; CDR3nt: TGTGCCAGCAGCGGTAAAAGACAGGGACCATATGGCTACACCTTC; CDR3aa: CASSGKRQGPYGYTF
d_gene: TRBD2; j_gene: TRBJ2-7; abundance: NA; v_gene: TRBV11-3; CDR3nt: TGTGCCAGCAGTCCGGGGGGGCTCCTCGAGCAGTACTTC; CDR3aa: CASSPGGLLEQYF
d_gene: NA; j_gene: TRBJ1-2; abundance: NA; v_gene: TRBV25-1; CDR3nt: TGTGCCAGCCGGGAGAACTATGGCTACACCTTC; CDR3aa: CASRENYGYTF
d_gene: NA; j_gene: TRBJ1-5; abundance: NA; v_gene: TRBV6-1; CDR3nt: TGTGCCAGCAGTGAAGGTAGTTACGATCAGCCCCAGCATTTT; CDR3aa: CASSEGSYDQPQHF
d_gene: TRBD2; j_gene: TRBJ2-1; abundance: NA; v_gene: TRBV7-6; CDR3nt: TGTGCCAGCAGCTCTAGCGGGAGGGCCCTGGATGAGCAGTTCTTC; CDR3aa: CASSSSGRALDEQFF
d_gene: NA; j_gene: TRBJ1-2; abundance: once; v_gene: TRBV27; CDR3nt: TGTGCCAGCAGTTTTCGCAGGGTCGATGGCTACACCTTC; CDR3aa: CASSFRRVDGYTF
d_gene: TRBD1; j_gene: TRBJ2-4; abundance: NA; v_gene: TRBV19; CDR3nt: TGTGCCAGTAGTATAGAAACCCTCTCAACAGGGGGCAATGAAAACATTCAGTACTTC; CDR3aa: CASSIETLSTGGNENIQYF
d_gene: TRBD1; j_gene: TRBJ1-1; abundance: few; v_gene: TRBV5-1; CDR3nt: TGCGCCAGCAGCGCAGGACAGGGAGCAGCTTTCTTT; CDR3aa: CASSAGQGAAFF